This T cell receptor (beta chain) was sequenced in a study of shared clonotypes between healthy human individuals. Method: immunoSEQ multiplex PCR; TCRdb's copy keeps in-frame clones and lacks some. The top ten hold around 0.61% of the sample, which has over a million clones, approximately 80% seen once. The J segment lost 3 bases and the V segment lost 4 bases, leaving 13 bases of the junction unmatched. Germline loops: CDR1 LGHNA, CDR2 YNFKEQ. The CDR3 is 17 residues long. The study separated CD4+ cells into CD45RA+ naive and CD45RA-negative memory subsets. This clone has just a few counts. This clonotype originated in a man younger than 35 in good health. Some clones in this sample may be carry-over from other donors' samples. The material sequenced was memory CD4+ T cells from PBMCs. As for subset: CD45RA-negative fraction. The J gene is TRBJ2-3, the V gene TRBV4-2; 7 nucleotides line up with TRBD1. This CDR3 reads CASSPLQGEMGTDTQYF. CDR3 sequence (DNA): TGTGCCAGCAGCCCCCTCCAGGGGGAGATGGGAACAGATACGCAGTATTTT.